Presented here are 19 T cell receptor beta chains from one specimen sequenced in a study of T-cell reconstitution after alpha-beta-depleted transplantation in children. Unique molecular identifiers were incorporated during preparation of the TCRbeta library. TCRdb independently ran MiXCR on the PCR reads; one entry per CDR3 protein. The sample contains about 98,000 distinct CDR3 sequences, 23% of which appear only once. The source was PBMCs, collected before TCRalphabeta/CD19-depleted stem cell transplant. The receptors derive from a boy between 2 and 15 years old with acute lymphoblastic leukemia, due to receive a stem cell transplant.

The chain carries TRBV27 and TRBJ1-6; D is unclear. Trimming shortened V by 0 bases and J by 7 bases, and 4 bases separated the two germline ends. The length of the CDR3 is 13 residues. Looked up from germline, CDR1 is MNHEY and CDR2 is SMNVEV (reference sequence). The CDR3 coding sequence is TGTGCCAGCAGTTTATCCTTAAATTCACCCCTCCACTTT. It encodes CASSLSLNSPLHF.

This clonotype showed up just a few times. The chain employs TRBV7-2 and TRBJ1-6; 8 nucleotides match TRBD1. This CDR3 has 15 amino acids. Germline CDR1 and CDR2: SGHTA and FQGNSA. The J segment lost 11 bases and the V segment lost 5 bases, leaving 11 bases of the junction unmatched. CDR3 sequence (DNA): TGTGCCAGCAGCCGGGCCGGGACAGGCTCCCCACCCCTCCACTTT. Protein product: CASSRAGTGSPPLHF.

This clonotype was seen only a few times. The chain uses TRBV28 and TRBJ2-3; possible D gene TRBD2, 5 bases. The germline V and J ends were trimmed by 5 bases and 2 bases, with 8 bases remaining between them. CDR1 is MDHEN and CDR2 is SYDVKM in the germline V gene. This CDR3 comprises 13 residues. The CDR3 loop is CASSRGFTDTQYF. In DNA form, the CDR3 reads TGTGCCAGCAGTAGAGGGTTCACAGATACGCAGTATTTT.

The J gene is TRBJ2-2, the V gene TRBV15; TRBD2 agrees at 7 bases. With V trimmed by 1 base and J by 4 bases, 9 bases remained unmatched. CDR3 length: 17 amino acids. Germline V gene data show CDR1 as LNHNV and CDR2 as YYDKDF (reference sequence). For the CDR3, the DNA is TGTGCCACCAGCAGAGCCCCTTTACAGCGGGGCACCGGGGAGCTGTTTTTT. Its translation is CATSRAPLQRGTGELFF.

The CDR3 bases are TGTGCCAGCAGGGGGCCTAGAAAAGCCACAGATACGCAGTATTTT. Encoded protein: CASRGPRKATDTQYF. The rearrangement uses TRBV5-6 and TRBJ2-3; a weak D match, TRBD1 (5 bases). The CDR3 covers 15 residues. Deletions cut 5 bases from V and 2 bases from J, with 15 bases between. From germline, CDR1 is SGHDT and CDR2 YYEEEE.

J is TRBJ2-1 and V is TRBV18; D gene ambiguous. The V gene's germline CDR1 is KGHSH and CDR2 LQKENI. This CDR3 contains 11 residues. The V gene lost 2 bases and the J gene lost 4 bases, with 0 bases spanning the gap. The CDR3 DNA sequence: TGTGCCAGCTCACCATACAATGAGCAGTTCTTC. Translation gives CASSPYNEQFF.

This clonotype was seen ten or more times. The V and J genes are TRBV5-1 and TRBJ2-2; D is possibly TRBD1 or TRBD2 (5 bases each). CDR1 and CDR2 from the germline V gene are SGHRS and YFSETQ. The CDR3 is 15 residues long. V was pared by 0 bases and J by 3 bases, with 9 bases between. The chain's CDR3 is CASSLDGTHTGELFF. The CDR3 nucleotides are TGCGCCAGCAGCTTGGACGGGACCCACACCGGGGAGCTGTTTTTT.

The gene calls are TRBV20-1 and TRBJ2-1; TRBD2 is a possible D gene (6 bases). This CDR3 has 14 residues. V gave up 0 bases and J gave up 2 bases, with 8 bases separating them. In germline, CDR1 is DFQATT, CDR2 SNEGSKA (reference sequence). CDR3 sequence (DNA): TGCAGTGCTAGAGAGGAGGGAACCTACAATGAGCAGTTCTTC. Protein sequence: CSAREEGTYNEQFF.

The V gene is TRBV5-1, the J gene TRBJ2-3; 7 bases agree with TRBD2. Germline CDR1 is SGHRS and CDR2 is YFSETQ. The CDR3 sequence is 16 residues long. The V gene end was trimmed by 0 bases and the J gene end by 6 bases; junction bases not matched to a gene: 10. The CDR3 reads CASSLVASGVMDTQYF. The CDR3 nucleotides read TGCGCCAGCAGCTTGGTGGCTAGCGGAGTTATGGATACGCAGTATTTT.

In this sample, this clonotype turned up a few times. The V gene is TRBV5-1, the J gene TRBJ2-2, with D perhaps matching TRBD1 (5 bases). V lost 1 base and J lost 1, with 8 bases in between. The V gene's germline CDR1 is SGHRS and CDR2 YFSETQ. The CDR3 is 15 residues long. The CDR3 DNA reads TGCGCCAGCAGCTTGTCCCAGGGGAACACCGGGGAGCTGTTTTTT. Its translation is CASSLSQGNTGELFF.

CDR3 DNA: TGCAGTGCTTATGGGACTAGCGGTACTCTTACTGAGCAGTTCTTC. Amino acids: CSAYGTSGTLTEQFF. The J gene is TRBJ2-1, the V gene TRBV20-1; 11 positions match TRBD2. The germline gives CDR1 DFQATT, CDR2 SNEGSKA (reference sequence). V was clipped by 5 bases and J by 9 bases; unmatched bases: 12. The CDR3 loop spans 15 amino acids.

Ten or more counts support this clonotype. J is TRBJ2-5 and V is TRBV12-3 or TRBV12-4; TRBD2 is a possible D gene (6 bases). The V and J ends lost 5 bases and 4 bases respectively, with 11 bases between them. The CDR3 totals 13 residues. CDR3 nucleotide sequence: TGTGCCAGCAGTCCCGGGAGATTAGAGACCCAGTACTTC. Translated: CASSPGRLETQYF.

The rearrangement uses TRBV20-1 and TRBJ1-3; D might be TRBD1 (5 bases). Deletions cut 5 bases from V and 9 bases from J, with 23 bases between. The CDR3 loop spans 15 amino acids. Germline assignment: CDR1 DFQATT and CDR2 SNEGSKA (reference sequence). This CDR3 reads CSAPRQSPAGGTIYF. The CDR3 DNA sequence: TGCAGTGCTCCCCGACAGTCCCCCGCTGGGGGCACCATATATTTT.

V and J are TRBV4-3 and TRBJ2-1, with 15 positions matching TRBD2. The CDR3 contains 17 residues. The V and J ends lost 3 bases and 6 bases, in that order; junction bases with no gene match: 6. Germline-derived CDR1 and CDR2 are LGHNA and YSLEER. The CDR3 region is CASSHSGLAGGVNEQFF. CDR3 sequence (DNA): TGCGCCAGCAGCCATTCGGGACTAGCGGGAGGCGTCAATGAGCAGTTCTTC.

This clonotype was seen a few times. The V and J genes are TRBV2 and TRBJ2-7, with TRBD2 identical over 9 bases. The CDR3 consists of 15 residues. With V trimmed by 7 bases and J by 4 bases, 11 bases remained unmatched. The V gene's germline CDR1 is SNHLY and CDR2 FYNNEI. The CDR3 DNA sequence: TGTGCCAGCAACTTATGGCGGGAGGGCCTATACGAGCAGTACTTC. It encodes CASNLWREGLYEQYF. The complete variable domain, with remaining parts taken from reference TRBV2 and TRBJ2-7, reads EPEVTQTPSHQVTQMGQEVILRCVPISNHLYFYWYRQILGQKVEFLVSFYNNEISEKSEIFDDQFSVERPDGSNFTLKIRSTKLEDSAMYFCASNLWREGLYEQYFGPGTRLTVT.

Within the sample, this clonotype is medium-sized. V and J are TRBV20-1 and TRBJ2-7, with TRBD2 identical over 11 bases. Germline CDR1 DFQATT, CDR2 SNEGSKA (reference sequence). V shed 6 bases and J 2 bases; nucleotides not matched to a gene: 21. CDR3 length: 19 residues. CDR3 sequence: CSAVDSLGTSGGLPYEQYF. CDR3 DNA sequence: TGCAGTGCGGTGGACAGCCTCGGGACTAGCGGAGGTCTTCCCTACGAGCAGTACTTC.

This clonotype has a count of ten or more. The rearrangement uses TRBV5-5 and TRBJ2-1, with no clear D. The V end was cut by 1 base, the J end by 2 bases, with 10 bases between. The CDR3 totals 15 residues. CDR1 is SGHKS, CDR2 YYEKEE, per germline (reference sequence). The CDR3 coding sequence is TGTGCCAGCAGCTTGTCAGCATTTGCCTACAATGAGCAGTTCTTC. Translation: CASSLSAFAYNEQFF.

This clonotype came up a few times. The CDR3 bases are TGTGCCATCGGGGGACAGGGGGGTTGGAAGACCCAGTACTTC. Translation gives CAIGGQGGWKTQYF. J is TRBJ2-5 and V is TRBV10-3; TRBD1 aligns across 11 bases. J lost 6 bases, V lost 8 bases, and 8 bases had no gene match. The CDR3 loop spans 14 amino acids. CDR1 is ENHRY, CDR2 SYGVKD, per germline.

This chain joins TRBV12-3 or TRBV12-4 and TRBJ2-1; D perhaps matches TRBD1 (5 bases). V lost 7 bases and J 3 bases, leaving 10 bases between the germline ends. The CDR3 covers 13 residues. CDR3 loop: CASMSDSYNEQFF. DNA of the CDR3: TGTGCCAGCATGAGTGACAGCTACAATGAGCAGTTCTTC.